A selection of T cell receptor beta chains follows, all from one sample in a study of T cells in Graves' hyperthyroidism and ophthalmopathy. MiXCR, run by TCRdb on the multiplex PCR reads, gives a single entry per CDR3 protein. The table includes hundreds of thousands of distinct CDR3 sequences, roughly 20% detected once. Sequencing was performed on blood. All receptors come from a man between 25 and 39 years old with Graves' ophthalmopathy. The CDR3 runs from the conserved cysteine through the conserved F or W. D genes are given only for firm matches. Only some rows state a clone size, as once, few, many or a class for expanded clones.

clone size	D gene	V gene	J gene	CDR3 DNA	CDR3 protein
-	-	TRBV20-1	TRBJ2-7	TGCAGTGCTAGAGATCCTGCAGGCGCCTTTTGGTACGAGCAGTACTTC	CSARDPAGAFWYEQYF
-	-	TRBV9	TRBJ1-1	TGTGCCAGCAGCGTAGCTGGGAACACTGAAGCTTTCTTT	CASSVAGNTEAFF
many	-	TRBV7-9	TRBJ2-1	TGTGCCAGCGGTTCGGGCATAGTCAACGAGCAGTTCTTC	CASGSGIVNEQFF
-	-	TRBV6-2/TRBV6-3	TRBJ2-2	TGTGCCAGCACCTCCCCCTGGAAGAACACCGGGGAGCTGTTTTTT	CASTSPWKNTGELFF
many	TRBD2	TRBV11-2	TRBJ2-1	TGTGCCAGCAGCCCAATAGCGGGAGCGTACAATGAGCAGTTCTTC	CASSPIAGAYNEQFF
many	-	TRBV27	TRBJ2-5	TGTGCCAGCAGTCCCGGGACAACTCAAGAGACCCAGTACTTC	CASSPGTTQETQYF
many	-	TRBV12-3/TRBV12-4	TRBJ1-1	TGTGCCAGCACTCCGACGACGGGAGTGAGCACTGAAGCTTTCTTT	CASTPTTGVSTEAFF
few	TRBD1	TRBV20-1	TRBJ1-1	TGCAGTGCCCGGGACAGGGTTGTTTCTGAAGCTTTCTTT	CSARDRVVSEAFF
-	-	TRBV30	TRBJ2-3	TGTGCCTGGAGTGTACGGTCGGGGAGCACAGATACGCAGTATTTT	CAWSVRSGSTDTQYF
many	TRBD1	TRBV7-8	TRBJ2-3	TGTGCCAGCAGCTCCCCGGACAGGGACGCGCAGTATTTT	CASSSPDRDAQYF
-	-	TRBV10-2	TRBJ1-4	TGCGCCAGCAGTGATAGAGGGGCGCCTAATGAAAAACTGTTTTTT	CASSDRGAPNEKLFF
few	-	TRBV9	TRBJ2-2	TGTGCCAGCAGCGTGGGCTCTCACGGGGAGCTGTTTTTT	CASSVGSHGELFF
-	-	TRBV30	TRBJ1-1	TGTGCCTGGAGTGTACTATTGAACACTGAAGCTTTCTTT	CAWSVLLNTEAFF
few	-	TRBV20-1	TRBJ1-2	TGCAGTGCTAGCACAGCCGATTATGGCTACACCTTC	CSASTADYGYTF
many	-	TRBV7-2	TRBJ1-1	TGTGCCAGCAGCTCGCAGACTGACGGGAGAGAAAACACTGAAGCTTTCTTT	CASSSQTDGRENTEAFF
few	-	TRBV28	TRBJ2-7	TGTGCCAGCAGCCCCCGAGGGATTTCGTACGAGCAGTACTTC	CASSPRGISYEQYF
few	-	TRBV6-5	TRBJ2-5	TGTGCCAGCAGTTACTCCGACGGAAAAGAGACCCAGTACTTC	CASSYSDGKETQYF
-	-	TRBV20-1	TRBJ1-3	TGCAGTGCTCCGAGCGGATACTCTGGAAACACCATATATTTT	CSAPSGYSGNTIYF
-	TRBD1	TRBV12-3/TRBV12-4	TRBJ2-5	TGTGCCAGCAGTGGCCGGGACAGGGGGTGGGAGACCCAGTACTTC	CASSGRDRGWETQYF
few	TRBD1	TRBV27	TRBJ1-5	TGTGCCAGCCGTATCGACAGGGGCGCGCAGCCCCAGCATTTT	CASRIDRGAQPQHF
many	-	TRBV19	TRBJ2-4	TGTGCCAGTAGTATAGCAGGGACCAAAAACATTCAGTACTTC	CASSIAGTKNIQYF
-	-	TRBV19	TRBJ2-3	TGTGCCAGTAGTATAGGGTGGAGGGCCGGCACAGATACGCAGTATTTT	CASSIGWRAGTDTQYF
many	TRBD1	TRBV12-3/TRBV12-4	TRBJ1-2	TGTGCCAGCAGTTCCGAACAGTTTCACAGTGTATTCGTGCAGGGGGGGAACTATGGCTACACCTTC	CASSSEQFHSVFVQGGNYGYTF
many	TRBD2	TRBV27	TRBJ2-7	TGTGCCAGCAGTCGTATCTTAGCGGGATGGTCCTACGAGCAGTACTTC	CASSRILAGWSYEQYF
many	TRBD1	TRBV5-1	TRBJ2-7	TGCGCCAGCAGCTTGTCAACCGGGACAGAAGAGCAGTACTTC	CASSLSTGTEEQYF
-	TRBD2	TRBV3-1	TRBJ2-4	TGTGCCAGCAGCCAGGTGCTTACTAGCGGGCAAACAGCCAAAAACATTCAGTACTTC	CASSQVLTSGQTAKNIQYF
few	TRBD1	TRBV6-1	TRBJ2-1	TGTGCCAGCAGTCCGTCCCGGGACAGGGGCCATGAGCAGTTCTTC	CASSPSRDRGHEQFF
few	-	TRBV29-1	TRBJ1-1	TGCAGCGTCCCACAGGGCGACACTGAAGCTTTCTTT	CSVPQGDTEAFF
few	TRBD2	TRBV5-8	TRBJ2-3	TGTGCCAGCAGCCCGGCTAGCGGTGTTACCACAGATACGCAGTATTTT	CASSPASGVTTDTQYF
-	-	TRBV18	TRBJ2-7	TGTGCCAGCTCACCAGATGACAGCTACGAGCAGTACTTC	CASSPDDSYEQYF
many	-	TRBV6-1	TRBJ1-1	TGTGCCAGCAGTATGGGAGGCAGGCCGGCTTTCTTT	CASSMGGRPAFF
few	-	TRBV28	TRBJ1-4	TGTGCCAGCAGTTTAGATGGTGTCTTTGAAAAACTGTTTTTT	CASSLDGVFEKLFF
-	-	TRBV4-1	TRBJ2-2	TGCGCCAGCAGACTCAACAGGATAACCGGGGAGCTGTTTTTT	CASRLNRITGELFF
many	-	TRBV27	TRBJ2-7	TGTGCCAGCAGTCCCGCCGGACACCCAAGCTCCTACGAGCAGTACTTC	CASSPAGHPSSYEQYF
-	-	TRBV30	TRBJ2-7	TGTGCCTGGAGTGACCGAAGAAGCAGAGCGTCAAGTTACTCCTACGAGCAGTACTTC	CAWSDRRSRASSYSYEQYF
few	TRBD1	TRBV6-2/TRBV6-3	TRBJ1-1	TGTGCCAGCAGTCCCGGACAGGGCGAAGCTTTCTTT	CASSPGQGEAFF
many	-	TRBV28	TRBJ1-5	TGTGCCAGCAGACGGAGGGATAGCAATCAGCCCCAGCATTTT	CASRRRDSNQPQHF
few	-	TRBV20-1	TRBJ2-2	TGCAGTGCTACAGGGGTCACCGGGGAGCTGTTTTTT	CSATGVTGELFF
-	-	TRBV6-2/TRBV6-3	TRBJ2-7	TGTGCCAGCAGTTACTCATTAGCGGAGAGCTCCTACGAGCAGTACTTC	CASSYSLAESSYEQYF
-	-	TRBV7-9	TRBJ2-6	TGTGCCAGCAGCTTAGTCCCCGGAAGCTCTGGGGCCAACGTCCTGACTTTC	CASSLVPGSSGANVLTF
many	TRBD2	TRBV11-2	TRBJ2-3	TGTGCCAGCAGCCCCGCCATACTAGCGGGAGTTGTCGGCGCGCAGTATTTT	CASSPAILAGVVGAQYF
many	TRBD2	TRBV7-8	TRBJ2-7	TGTGCCAGCAGCTCCCGACGACTAGCGGCCTACGAGCAGTACTTC	CASSSRRLAAYEQYF
-	-	TRBV7-9	TRBJ2-7	TGTGCCAGCAGCCTCTCAGCAGCTACGAGCTACGAGCAGTACTTC	CASSLSAATSYEQYF
-	-	TRBV7-6	TRBJ2-3	TGTGCCAGCAGCCATCTTGGATCCGCAGCCCAGTATTTT	CASSHLGSAAQYF